The 18 T cell receptor beta chains below come from one sample, sequenced in a study of blood T cell repertoires in COVID-19. The repertoire was sequenced with immunoSEQ multiplex PCR; TCRdb's copy has only in-frame clones and lacks some. The sample includes about 280,000 clones, roughly 80% of them seen just once. The sequenced sample was PBMCs or T cells enriched from blood (not recorded which). The origin of the receptors is a man in his forties or fifties who had been exposed to COVID-19.

This clone was observed at least ten times. The chain uses TRBV5-4 and TRBJ2-1; no clear D. Trimming took off 2 bases at V and 2 bases at J, with 5 bases between the two ends. Germline CDR1 SGHNT, CDR2 YYREEE (reference sequence). The CDR3 is 13 amino acids. The CDR3 protein is CASSLPAYNEQFF. The CDR3 DNA follows: TGTGCCAGCAGCTTACCGGCCTACAATGAGCAGTTCTTC.

The chain uses TRBV19 and TRBJ1-5; perhaps TRBD1 as D (5 bases). The germline CDR1 and CDR2 sequences are LNHDA and SQIVND (reference sequence). The CDR3 is made up of 15 amino acids. Trimming took 1 base from V and 3 from J, leaving 10 bases between them. CDR3 region: CASSIVGADNQPQHF. CDR3 bases: TGTGCCAGTAGTATAGTAGGGGCCGACAATCAGCCCCAGCATTTT.

This chain connects TRBV28 to TRBJ2-5; 8 bases map to TRBD1. CDR3 length: 16 amino acids. Trimming cost V 6 bases and J 4 bases; bases outside gene matches: 13. The germline V gene encodes CDR1 MDHEN and CDR2 SYDVKM. The CDR3: CASSPGQGRSGETQYF. CDR3 DNA: TGTGCCAGCAGCCCTGGACAGGGTCGGTCCGGAGAGACCCAGTACTTC. Drawing the rest from reference TRBV28 and TRBJ2-5, the complete variable domain is DVKVTQSSRYLVKRTGEKVFLECVQDMDHENMFWYRQDPGLGLRLIYFSYDVKMKEKGDIPEGYSVSREKKERFSLILESASTNQTSMYLCASSPGQGRSGETQYFGPGTRLLVL.

CDR3 in amino acids: CASSLTGTEAFF. The CDR3 DNA reads as TGTGCCAGCAGCCTGACTGGGACTGAAGCTTTCTTT. This rearrangement joins TRBV5-6 to TRBJ1-1; D is undetermined. Germline V CDR1 and CDR2: SGHDT, YYEEEE. Deletions cut 4 bases from V and 5 bases from J, with 9 bases between. The CDR3 loop spans 12 amino acids.

The J gene is TRBJ2-3, the V gene TRBV7-8, with D perhaps TRBD2 (5 bases). Germline values: CDR1 SGHVS, CDR2 FQNEAQ. Trimming cost V 1 base and J 2 bases, with 13 bases left between them. The CDR3 totals 16 residues. The CDR3 sequence: CASSLGLPTVTDTQYF. CDR3 bases: TGTGCCAGCAGCTTAGGACTACCGACCGTCACAGATACGCAGTATTTT.

The chain combines TRBV6-5 with TRBJ1-6; possibly TRBD1 for D (5 bases). V was shortened by 5 bases and J by 13 bases, with 18 bases between the two germline ends. CDR1 is MNHEY and CDR2 is SVGAGI in the germline V gene. CDR3 length equals 14 residues. CDR3 bases: TGTGCCAGCAGTCCGACCGACAAGTACAGGCCCCTCCACTTT. It codes for CASSPTDKYRPLHF.

J is TRBJ2-1 and V is TRBV12-5; possible D gene TRBD2, 5 bases. Looked up from germline, CDR1 is LGHNT and CDR2 is FRNRAP. V dropped 1 base and J dropped 9 bases, with 13 bases sitting between them. The CDR3 is 14 residues long. As DNA, the CDR3 is TGTGCTAGTGGTTTGGCGGACTCTTCCAGTGAGCAGTTCTTC. It yields the protein CASGLADSSSEQFF. The variable domain in full, with the rest retrieved from reference TRBV12-5 and TRBJ2-1, is DARVTQTPRHKVTEMGQEVTMRCQPILGHNTVFWYRQTMMQGLELLAYFRNRAPLDDSGMPKDRFSAEMPDATLATLKIQPSEPRDSAVYFCASGLADSSSEQFFGPGTRLTVL.

Points on this clone: One end of the junction fails to match germline, which may point to a read error. The V gene is TRBV7-9, the J gene TRBJ1-5; D gene uncertain. The CDR3 loop spans 14 amino acids. Germline V CDR1 and CDR2: SEHNR, FQNEAQ (reference sequence). As DNA, the CDR3 is TGTGCCAACAGCTTAGATCCGGGTTGGCAGCCCCAGCATTTT. The encoded protein is CANSLDPGWQPQHF. Full variable domain (rest looked up from reference TRBV7-9 and TRBJ1-5): DTGVSQNPRHKITKRGQNVTFRCDPISEHNRLYWYRQTLGQGPEFLTYFQNEAQLEKSRLLSDRFSAERPKGSFSTLEIQRTEQGDSAMYLCANSLDPGWQPQHFGDGTRLSIL.

The chain links TRBV7-9 to TRBJ1-4; D perhaps matches TRBD1 (5 bases). This CDR3 region has 17 residues. The germline V gene has CDR1 SEHNR and CDR2 FQNEAQ (reference sequence). Trimming stripped 4 bases from V and 4 bases from J, with 19 bases between. This CDR3 reads CASSSGTLGKLNEKLFF. CDR3 DNA sequence: TGTGCCAGCAGCTCCGGGACTCTCGGAAAACTTAATGAAAAACTGTTTTTT.

This rearrangement joins TRBV10-2 to TRBJ1-3; D uncertain. Germline V gives CDR1 WSHSY, CDR2 SAAADI. This CDR3 region has 13 residues. Trimming stripped 7 bases from V and 0 bases from J, with 7 bases between. The CDR3 reads CASKTSSGNTIYF. For the CDR3, the DNA is TGCGCCAGCAAGACAAGCTCTGGAAACACCATATATTTT.

The chain links TRBV18 to TRBJ2-7; 8 bases are a match to TRBD1. The CDR3 is 12 amino acids. V lost 5 bases, J lost 8 bases, and 5 bases stayed unmatched. Per germline, CDR1 KGHSH and CDR2 LQKENI. The DNA for the CDR3 is TGTGCCAGCTCAAAGGACAGGGAGAAGCAGTACTTC. This codes for CASSKDREKQYF.

V is TRBV2 and J is TRBJ1-1, with TRBD1 matching over 7 bases. CDR1 and CDR2 (germline): SNHLY, FYNNEI. V dropped 6 bases and J dropped 8; count of bases not matched to a gene: 12. This CDR3 is 14 amino acids long. CDR3 sequence: CASRQRGTAYEAFF. The CDR3 DNA sequence: TGTGCCAGCAGGCAGCGGGGGACAGCCTACGAAGCTTTCTTT.

The chain is built from TRBV5-1 and TRBJ1-1, with TRBD1 as a possible D gene (6 bases). V was clipped by 0 bases and J by 7 bases, with 13 bases between them. Germline V gene lookup returns CDR1 SGHRS and CDR2 YFSETQ. CDR3 length equals 14 residues. CDR3 sequence reads: CASSLVSLTGEAFF. The CDR3 DNA follows: TGCGCCAGCAGCTTGGTATCACTGACAGGTGAAGCTTTCTTT.

This clone was counted ten times or more. The CDR3 sequence is CASALGAFQPQHF. DNA for the CDR3: TGTGCCAGCGCTTTGGGGGCGTTTCAGCCCCAGCATTTT. The chain links TRBV12-3 or TRBV12-4 to TRBJ1-5; a weak D match, TRBD1 (6 bases). The CDR3 loop spans 13 amino acids. Trimming took off 8 bases at V and 6 bases at J, with 14 bases between the two ends.

This clone was observed a single time. The chain has TRBV6-5 and TRBJ1-1, with D uncertain. V was shortened by 0 bases and J by 5 bases, with 13 bases between the two germline ends. Germline CDR1 is MNHEY and CDR2 is SVGAGI. This CDR3 comprises 15 residues. The CDR3 sequence: CASSYSEGKGTEAFF. CDR3 DNA: TGTGCCAGCAGTTACTCGGAGGGAAAGGGAACTGAAGCTTTCTTT.

This clone was detected only once. CDR3 sequence: CASSEGWQVNQPQHF. Written as DNA, the CDR3 is TGTGCCAGCAGTGAAGGGTGGCAGGTTAATCAGCCCCAGCATTTT. This chain links TRBV6-1 with TRBJ1-5; D gene uncertain. Germline V gives CDR1 MNHNS, CDR2 SASEGT. Trimming cost V 1 base and J 4 bases, with 11 bases left between them. There are 15 residues in the CDR3.

J is TRBJ2-7 and V is TRBV7-9; D is unresolved. The germline gives CDR1 SEHNR, CDR2 FQNEAQ (reference sequence). This CDR3 contains 14 residues. The V end was cut by 0 bases, the J end by 3 bases, with 9 bases between. The CDR3 bases are TGTGCCAGCAGCTTAGCCGTCAGTTACTACGAGCAGTACTTC. Amino acid sequence: CASSLAVSYYEQYF.

This clone came up a few times. The chain recombines TRBV2 with TRBJ1-5, with D tentatively TRBD1 (5 bases). There are 12 residues in the CDR3. The germline V and J ends were trimmed by 5 bases and 5 bases, with 7 bases remaining between them. Germline V CDR1 and CDR2: SNHLY, FYNNEI. The CDR3 region is CASSLQDQPQHF. The DNA of the CDR3 is TGTGCCAGCAGTTTACAGGATCAGCCCCAGCATTTT.